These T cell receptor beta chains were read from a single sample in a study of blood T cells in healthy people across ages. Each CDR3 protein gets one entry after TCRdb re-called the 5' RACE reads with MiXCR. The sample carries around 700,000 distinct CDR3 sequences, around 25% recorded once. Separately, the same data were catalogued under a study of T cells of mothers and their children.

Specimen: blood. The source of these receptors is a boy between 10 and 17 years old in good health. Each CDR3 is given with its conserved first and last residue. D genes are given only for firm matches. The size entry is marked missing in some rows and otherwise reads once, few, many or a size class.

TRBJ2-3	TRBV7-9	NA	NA	TGTGCCAGCAGCATGACAGGATATAGGGCCATTTTCACAGATACGCAGTATTTT	CASSMTGYRAIFTDTQYF
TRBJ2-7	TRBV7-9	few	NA	TGTGCCAGCAGCTTTGGAGACACGAGTTTCTACGAGCAGTACTTC	CASSFGDTSFYEQYF
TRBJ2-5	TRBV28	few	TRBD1	TGTGCCAGCAGTGTCCTCGCAGGGGGCACAGGGACCCAGTACTTC	CASSVLAGGTGTQYF
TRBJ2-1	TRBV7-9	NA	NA	TGTGCCAGCAGCCCCGATATCCTGACCCATCACCGGGTCTTC	CASSPDILTHHRVF
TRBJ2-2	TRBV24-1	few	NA	TGTGCCACCAGTGACCTACCTACCGGGGAGCTGTTTTTT	CATSDLPTGELFF
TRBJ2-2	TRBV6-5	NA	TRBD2	TGTGCCAGCAGTTACGACGAGCGGGGGGGGAACACCGGGGAGCTGTTTTTT	CASSYDERGGNTGELFF
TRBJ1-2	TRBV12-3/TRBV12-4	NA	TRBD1	TGTGCCAGCAGTTTAGCAGGGGGCCAACGGTATGGCTACACCTTC	CASSLAGGQRYGYTF
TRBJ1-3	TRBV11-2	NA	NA	TGTGCCAGCAGCCTACCCCCCTCTGTGCGGGGAAACACCATATATTTT	CASSLPPSVRGNTIYF
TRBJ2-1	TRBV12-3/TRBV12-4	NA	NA	TGTGCCAGCAGCCCATCAGGGGCCGGTTTCTATGAGCAGTTCTTC	CASSPSGAGFYEQFF
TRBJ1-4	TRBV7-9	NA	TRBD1	TGTGCCAGCAGCTACGGGGGACAGGGGGCCGAAAAACTGTTTTTT	CASSYGGQGAEKLFF